Sequencing of this TCR beta chain was carried out in a study of blood T cell repertoires in COVID-19. Profiling relied on immunoSEQ multiplex PCR, and the TCRdb table lists in-frame clones only, not all of them. Here the sample spans about 150,000 clones, roughly nine tenths being singletons. Everyone who took part was roughly 18 to 100 years old, and they came from about 25 US areas. The germline CDR1 and CDR2 sequences are MNHEY and SMNVEV (reference sequence). V lost 2 bases, J lost 8 bases, and 15 bases lay in between. CDR3 length equals 14 residues. The genes are TRBV27 and TRBJ1-1; D is ambiguous. The sequencing sample was made of PBMCs or T cells enriched from blood (not recorded which). The receptor comes from a woman in her forties or fifties who had recovered from COVID-19. The CDR3 sequence: CASSLRGSMVEAFF. The CDR3 coding sequence is TGTGCCAGCAGTTTAAGAGGCAGTATGGTCGAAGCTTTCTTT.